This entry describes one TCR beta chain. Its antigen is unidentified. Time point given: blood 4 weeks post-SBRT, at nephrectomy. The sample's treatment: 15 Gy SBRT to primary tumor, nephrectomy 4 weeks later. TCRdb keeps only in-frame clones here, not all; method: immunoSEQ multiplex PCR. The sample has roughly 160,000 clones, 88% seen once. The sample originates from a study of radiation and T cells in renal cell carcinoma. Notes on the study in general: In blood, top tumor clones expanded by 2 weeks, shrinking by 4.

The trim removed 4 bases at V and 12 bases at J, leaving 19 bases unmatched. The germline V gene encodes CDR1 LGHNA and CDR2 YNFKEQ. This CDR3 region has 17 residues. This clonotype originated in a woman between 45 and 60 years old with renal cell carcinoma. The rearrangement links TRBV4-2 to TRBJ1-4; the match to TRBD1 covers 8 bases. The sequencing used blood, collected from a patient whose treatment included radiotherapy and nephrectomy. CDR3 coding DNA: TGTGCCAGCAGCCCCTTCCAGGCAGGGGGCTCGGTTAAAGAACTGTTTTTT. This translates into CASSPFQAGGSVKELFF.